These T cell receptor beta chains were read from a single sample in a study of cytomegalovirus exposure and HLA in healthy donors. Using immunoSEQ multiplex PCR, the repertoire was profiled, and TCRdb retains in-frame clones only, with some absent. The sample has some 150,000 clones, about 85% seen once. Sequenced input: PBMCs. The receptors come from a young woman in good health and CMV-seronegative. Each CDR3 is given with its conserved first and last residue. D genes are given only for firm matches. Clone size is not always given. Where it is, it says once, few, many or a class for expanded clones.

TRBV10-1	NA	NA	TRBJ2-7	TGCGCCAGCAGTGAGGGACAGCCGGCCCACGAGCAGTACTTC	CASSEGQPAHEQYF
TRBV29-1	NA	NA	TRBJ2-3	TGCAGCGTTGTTAGAATGCCGGGGTTTGCGCAGTATTTT	CSVVRMPGFAQYF
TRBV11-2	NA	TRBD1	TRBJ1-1	TGTGCCAGCAGCTCCCCCCCCGGGACAGGGCAAGCTTTCTTT	CASSSPPGTGQAFF
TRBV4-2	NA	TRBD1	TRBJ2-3	TGTGCCAGCAGCCGCAGCCGGGACAGAGATACGCAGTATTTT	CASSRSRDRDTQYF
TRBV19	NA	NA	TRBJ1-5	TGTGCCAGTAGTAACAGGATCGGCAATCAGCCCCAGCATTTT	CASSNRIGNQPQHF
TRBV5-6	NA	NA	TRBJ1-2	TGTGCCAGCAGCTCCACAGATTATGGCTACACCTTC	CASSSTDYGYTF
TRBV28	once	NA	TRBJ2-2	TGTGCCAGCAGCCCAAGGGGCAGGCCGAACACCGGGGAGCTGTTTTTT	CASSPRGRPNTGELFF
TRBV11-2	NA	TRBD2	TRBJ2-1	TGTGCCAGCAGCCGAAATAGCGGGAGTTTTTATGAGCAGTTCTTC	CASSRNSGSFYEQFF
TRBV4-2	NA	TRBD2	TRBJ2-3	TGTGCCAGCAGCCACCCCCAAGGGAAGGGGAGGGCCGACACAGATACGCAGTATTTT	CASSHPQGKGRADTDTQYF
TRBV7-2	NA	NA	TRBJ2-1	TGTGCCAGCAGCCCGGCGGCGGTCTCCGATGAGCAGTTCTTC	CASSPAAVSDEQFF
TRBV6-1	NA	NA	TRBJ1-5	TGTGCCAGCAGCTCGGGACATATTCAGCCCCAGCATTTT	CASSSGHIQPQHF
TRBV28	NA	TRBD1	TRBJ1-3	TGTGCCAGCAGAGGGGACAGGGCTCGCGGAAACACCATATATTTT	CASRGDRARGNTIYF
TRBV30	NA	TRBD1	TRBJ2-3	TGTGCCTGGAGTGTACTCCCAGGGGGCCTTACAGATACGCAGTATTTT	CAWSVLPGGLTDTQYF
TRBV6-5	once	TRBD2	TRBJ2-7	TGTGCCAGCAGTTACTCCTCGGGACTAGCGTCCTACGAGCAGTACTTC	CASSYSSGLASYEQYF
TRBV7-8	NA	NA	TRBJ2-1	TGTGCCAGCAGCATCACAGTCAATGAGCAGTTCTTC	CASSITVNEQFF
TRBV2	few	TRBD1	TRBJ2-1	TGTGCCAGCAGTGTAGGCAGGGGGCTTTCCAATGAGCAGTTCTTC	CASSVGRGLSNEQFF
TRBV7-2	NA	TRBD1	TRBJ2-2	TGTGCCAGCAGCCGGACAGGGCACACCGGGGAGCTGTTTTTT	CASSRTGHTGELFF
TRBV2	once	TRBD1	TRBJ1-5	TGTGCCAGCAGCGGTACAGGGGGCTACAATCAGCCCCAGCATTTT	CASSGTGGYNQPQHF
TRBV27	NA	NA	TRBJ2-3	TGTGCCAGCAGTTTAGGGCGCACAGATACGCAGTATTTT	CASSLGRTDTQYF
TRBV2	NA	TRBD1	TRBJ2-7	TGTGCCAGCACTCTCGGACAGGGAGCCCTCTACGAGCAGTACTTC	CASTLGQGALYEQYF
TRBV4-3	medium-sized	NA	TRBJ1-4	TGCGCCAGCAGCCAGGGAATCGGACGCCGGGGTGAAAAACTGTTTTTT	CASSQGIGRRGEKLFF
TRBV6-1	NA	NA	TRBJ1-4	TGTGCCAGCACCCGCCAAGGCCAGGGTAATGAAAAACTGTTTTTT	CASTRQGQGNEKLFF
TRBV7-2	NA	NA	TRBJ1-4	TGTGCCAGCAGCTTAGCGGGGCTTAATGAAAAACTGTTTTTT	CASSLAGLNEKLFF
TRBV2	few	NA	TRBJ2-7	TGTGCCAGCCAGGACAGCAGCCTAGGTTGGGAGCAGTACTTC	CASQDSSLGWEQYF
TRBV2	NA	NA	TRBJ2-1	TGTGCCAGCAGTGTTGGCCGGGATGAGCAGTTCTTC	CASSVGRDEQFF
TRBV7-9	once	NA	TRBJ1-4	TGTGCCAGCAGCTTAGCGACAGTAATTAATGAAAAACTGTTTTTT	CASSLATVINEKLFF
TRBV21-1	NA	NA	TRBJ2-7	TGTGCCAGCACCAAGGGGAGCGGGAGTGGATTC	CASTKGSGSGF
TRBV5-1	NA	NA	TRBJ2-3	TGCGCCAGCAGCTTGGGGCAGGGTCCAGATACGCAGTATTTT	CASSLGQGPDTQYF
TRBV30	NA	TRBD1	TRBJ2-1	TGTGCCTGGAGTGACAGGGGCAATGAGCAGTTCTTC	CAWSDRGNEQFF
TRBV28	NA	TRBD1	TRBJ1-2	TGTGCCAGCAGTCTGACAGGGAGCCATGGCTACACCTTC	CASSLTGSHGYTF
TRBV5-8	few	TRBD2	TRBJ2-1	TGTGCCAGCAGCTTGTTTCTAGCGGATGGGTCCTACAATGAGCAGTTCTTC	CASSLFLADGSYNEQFF
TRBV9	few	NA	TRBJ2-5	TGTGCCAGCAGCGTAGCCGCGGGCAGGCAGCAAGAGACCCAGTACTTC	CASSVAAGRQQETQYF
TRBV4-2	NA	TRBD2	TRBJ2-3	TGTGCCAGCAGCCAAGATCGGGCTAGCGGGGGAGATACGCAGTATTTT	CASSQDRASGGDTQYF
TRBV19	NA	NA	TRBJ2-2	TGTGCCAGTAGTATCCTCCAATCGGGGTCCGGGGAGCTGTTTTTT	CASSILQSGSGELFF
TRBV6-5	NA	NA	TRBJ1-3	TGTGCCAGCAGTTACGCTCCAGGCTCTGGAAACACCATATATTTT	CASSYAPGSGNTIYF
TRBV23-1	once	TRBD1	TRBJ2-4	TGCGCCAGCAGTCCCCGGACAGGGGGGAGCATTCAGTACTTC	CASSPRTGGSIQYF
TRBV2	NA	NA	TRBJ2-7	TGTGCCAGCAGTGAGTATGGCCCCCTCTACGAGCAGTACTTC	CASSEYGPLYEQYF
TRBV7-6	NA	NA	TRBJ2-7	TGTGCCAGCAGCCCATCCGACATTTACGAGCAGTACTTC	CASSPSDIYEQYF
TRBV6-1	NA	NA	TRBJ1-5	TGTGCCAGCAGTGAAGGGAAGGGGGACAATCAGCCCCAGCATTTT	CASSEGKGDNQPQHF
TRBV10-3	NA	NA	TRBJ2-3	TGTGCCATCGCGGGGACCACAGATACGCAGTATTTT	CAIAGTTDTQYF
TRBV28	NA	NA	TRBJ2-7	TGTGCCAGCAGTTTAGGCAGGGTCTACGAGCAGTACTTC	CASSLGRVYEQYF
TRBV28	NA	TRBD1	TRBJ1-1	TGTGCCAGCAGGTTCCGGGACAGGGGTATGAACACTGAAGCTTTCTTT	CASRFRDRGMNTEAFF
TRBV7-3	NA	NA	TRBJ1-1	TGTGCCAGCAGCGCCAGGGGCACTGAAGCTTTCTTT	CASSARGTEAFF
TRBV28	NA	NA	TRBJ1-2	TGTGCCAGCACGTCGGGCGGGAAATTCTATGGCTACACCTTC	CASTSGGKFYGYTF
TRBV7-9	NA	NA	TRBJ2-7	TGTGCCAGCAGCTTAGTTCCCTACGAGCAGTACTTC	CASSLVPYEQYF
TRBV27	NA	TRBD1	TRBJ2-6	TGTGCCAGCAGTTTACCGGACAGGGGTTCGGGGGCCAACGTCCTGACTTTC	CASSLPDRGSGANVLTF
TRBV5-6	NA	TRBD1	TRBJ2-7	TGTGCCAGCAGCCCGACAGGGTCCTACGAGCAGTACTTC	CASSPTGSYEQYF
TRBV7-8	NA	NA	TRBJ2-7	TGTGCCAGCAGCTTAGCGTGGGGGGAGCACTCCTACGAGCAGTACTTC	CASSLAWGEHSYEQYF
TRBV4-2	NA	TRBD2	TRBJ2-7	TGTGCCAGCAGCCATCACTTCCACGCGGGGGTGGCCTCCTACGAGCAGTACTTC	CASSHHFHAGVASYEQYF
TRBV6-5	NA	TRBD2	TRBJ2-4	TGTGCCAGCAGCCCCGGGGGGGTAGCCAAAAACATTCAGTACTTC	CASSPGGVAKNIQYF
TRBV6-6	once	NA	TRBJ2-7	TGTGCCAGCAGTTATAGGGCAGGGTCCTACGAGCAGTACTTC	CASSYRAGSYEQYF
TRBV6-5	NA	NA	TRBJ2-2	TGTGCCAGCAAGAGGCGGCGGACGAACACCGGGGAGCTGTTTTTT	CASKRRRTNTGELFF
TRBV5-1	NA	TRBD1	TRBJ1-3	TGCGCCAGCAGCCAGGCAGGGGGCACATACACCATATATTTT	CASSQAGGTYTIYF